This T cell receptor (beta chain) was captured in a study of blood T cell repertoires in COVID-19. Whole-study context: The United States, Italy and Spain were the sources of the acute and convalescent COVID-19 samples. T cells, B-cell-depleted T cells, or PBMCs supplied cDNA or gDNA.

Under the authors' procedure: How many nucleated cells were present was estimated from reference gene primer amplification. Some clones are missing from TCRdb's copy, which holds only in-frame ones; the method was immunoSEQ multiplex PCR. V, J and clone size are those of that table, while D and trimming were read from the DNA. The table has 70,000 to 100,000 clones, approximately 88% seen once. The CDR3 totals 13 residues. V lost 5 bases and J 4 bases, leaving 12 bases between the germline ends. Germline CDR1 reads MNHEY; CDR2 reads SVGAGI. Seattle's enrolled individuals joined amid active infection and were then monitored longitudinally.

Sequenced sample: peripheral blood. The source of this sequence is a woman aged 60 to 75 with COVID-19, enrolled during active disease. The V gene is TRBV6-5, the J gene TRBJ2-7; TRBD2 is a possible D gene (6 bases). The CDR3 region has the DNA TGTGCCAGCAGTCGGGACTTAAGTTACGAGCAGTACTTC. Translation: CASSRDLSYEQYF.